The 22 T cell receptor beta chains in this list originate from one sample, sequenced in a study of blood T cells in healthy people across ages. A second roughly 7 to 11 cycle PCR used barcoded and J-beta primers. From the 5' RACE reads, TCRdb called clonotypes with MiXCR, one entry per CDR3 protein. This sample has about 680,000 distinct CDR3 sequences, with around 49% found just once. Sequencing was carried out using blood. The origin of the receptors is a woman aged 60 to 75 in good health.

This clonotype came up once. This chain uses TRBV15 with TRBJ1-2; D gene uncertain. CDR3 length: 12 amino acids. The ends were cut back, 0 bases at V and 7 bases at J, with 6 bases in the middle. Germline lookup yields CDR1 LNHNV and CDR2 YYDKDF (reference sequence). The CDR3 sequence: CATSRDRRGYTF. In nucleotides, the CDR3 is TGTGCCACCAGCAGAGACAGACGTGGCTACACCTTC. Variable domain in full (rest from reference TRBV15 and TRBJ1-2): DAMVIQNPRYQVTQFGKPVTLSCSQTLNHNVMYWYQQKSSQAPKLLFHYYDKDFNNEADTPDNFQSRRPNTSFCFLDIRSPGLGDTAMYLCATSRDRRGYTFGSGTRLTVV.

The chain couples TRBV7-9 to TRBJ2-1; the match to TRBD2 covers 9 bases. CDR1 and CDR2 (germline): SEHNR, FQNEAQ (reference sequence). The CDR3 extends over 16 amino acids. V shed 1 base, J shed 5 bases, and the junction held 6 bases outside the gene matches. The CDR3 bases are TGTGCCAGCAGCTTAGAAGCTAGCGGGATCCACAATGAGCAGTTCTTC. It codes for CASSLEASGIHNEQFF.

V and J are TRBV28 and TRBJ1-3, with 10 bases fitting TRBD1. This CDR3 spans 17 amino acids. The V gene's germline CDR1 is MDHEN and CDR2 SYDVKM. J gave up 3 bases and V 3 bases, and 8 bases lay outside the gene matches. In nucleotides, the CDR3 is TGTGCCAGCAGTTTCCTTTCCGGGACAGGGGTTGGAAACACCATATATTTT. This translates into CASSFLSGTGVGNTIYF.

The chain carries TRBV6-5 and TRBJ2-1; 7 bases line up with TRBD2. The J call may be faulty, since TRBJ2-7 better matches the DNA end. Germline values: CDR1 MNHEY, CDR2 SVGAGI. The CDR3 has 17 residues. CDR3 nucleotide sequence: TGTGCCAGCAGTTACTCTCACGGGGGAGGGAAAGCCTACGAGCAGTACTTC. This sequence encodes CASSYSHGGGKAYEQYF.

This clonotype has a handful of counts. The chain recombines TRBV12-3 or TRBV12-4 with TRBJ2-5; D call uncertain. CDR3 length: 13 residues. Trimming removed 4 bases from V and 1 base from J, with 7 bases in between. In nucleotides, the CDR3 is TGTGCCAGCAGTTGGCGTCCCCAAGAGACCCAGTACTTC. Protein sequence: CASSWRPQETQYF.

CDR3: CSASWASGRASTDTQYF. The CDR3 bases are TGCAGTGCTAGCTGGGCTAGCGGGAGGGCCAGCACAGATACGCAGTATTTT. The chain carries TRBV20-1 and TRBJ2-3, with 12 bases that match TRBD2. The V gene's germline CDR1 is DFQATT and CDR2 SNEGSKA (reference sequence). Losses at the gene ends were 3 bases for V and 0 bases for J; bases not matched to a gene: 7. The CDR3 extends over 17 amino acids.

As DNA, the CDR3 is TGCAGCGCCCGGGGACAGGGGGAAAAACTGTTTTTT. It yields the protein CSARGQGEKLFF. The chain is built from TRBV29-1 and TRBJ1-4; the match to TRBD1 covers 10 bases. CDR3 length: 12 residues. Germline CDR1 and CDR2: SQVTM and ANQGSEA. V was pared by 7 bases and J by 8 bases, with 4 bases of the junction left unmatched.

The V call is TRBV7-6, the J call TRBJ2-7; 7 positions match TRBD1. V lost 5 bases and J lost 4; bases outside the gene matches: 5. The germline gives CDR1 SGHVS, CDR2 FNYEAQ. The CDR3 has 13 residues. The DNA of the CDR3 is TGTGCCAGCAGCCATGGGACAGCTTACGAGCAGTACTTC. This sequence encodes CASSHGTAYEQYF.

The chain is built from TRBV29-1 and TRBJ1-1; 7 bases are a match to TRBD1. Germline CDR1 and CDR2: SQVTM and ANQGSEA. The trim removed 7 bases at V and 0 bases at J, leaving 8 bases unmatched. This CDR3 is 14 amino acids long. The DNA of the CDR3 is TGCAGCGCCTCCGGGACAGCAATGAACACTGAAGCTTTCTTT. Translation: CSASGTAMNTEAFF.

Comments on this clonotype: At one boundary the junction diverges from the germline segment, which might be a read error. The rearrangement joins TRBV4-3 to TRBJ2-5, with 11 positions matching TRBD2. The CDR3 has 17 amino acids. Germline loops: CDR1 LGHNA, CDR2 YSLEER. CDR3 sequence reads: CTSSQAPTSGSRETQYF. CDR3 nucleotides: TGCACCAGCAGCCAAGCGCCAACTAGCGGGAGCCGCGAGACCCAGTACTTC.

The chain links TRBV29-1 to TRBJ2-3; possible D gene TRBD2, 7 bases. The germline V gene has CDR1 SQVTM and CDR2 ANQGSEA. This CDR3 spans 16 amino acids. Trimming cost V 4 bases and J 2 bases, with 19 bases left between them. CDR3 sequence (DNA): TGCAGCGTTGGAGGGGGGGCGGGAACCCTCACAGATACGCAGTATTTT. Amino acids: CSVGGGAGTLTDTQYF.

This clonotype occurred a few times. This sequence joins TRBV7-3 and TRBJ1-1; D not resolved. The ends were cut back, 0 bases at V and 0 bases at J, with 14 bases in the middle. Germline loops: CDR1 SGHTA, CDR2 FQGTGA. The CDR3 spans 17 residues. CDR3 sequence: CASSLTPPSTVNTEAFF. The CDR3 bases are TGTGCCAGCAGCTTAACCCCACCTAGTACGGTGAACACTGAAGCTTTCTTT.

This sequence joins TRBV7-9 and TRBJ2-4; 7 nucleotides align to TRBD1. From germline, CDR1 is SEHNR and CDR2 FQNEAQ (reference sequence). Germline trimming cut 5 bases from V and 1 base from J; bases unmatched to any gene: 5. The CDR3 covers 15 residues. The CDR3 sequence: CASSQGQTAKNIQYF. The CDR3 coding sequence is TGTGCCAGCAGCCAGGGACAGACGGCCAAAAACATTCAGTACTTC.

The chain has TRBV7-2 and TRBJ2-4; 10 bases map to TRBD2. The J call could be wrong; TRBJ2-7 is a better fit for the DNA end. Germline V gives CDR1 SGHTA, CDR2 FQGNSA. CDR3 length: 18 amino acids. The CDR3 spells CASSLEASGRGWGYEQYF. CDR3 bases: TGTGCCAGCAGCTTAGAGGCTAGCGGGAGAGGTTGGGGCTACGAGCAGTACTTC.

The chain employs TRBV5-1 and TRBJ2-7, with D maybe TRBD2 (6 bases). The V end was cut by 3 bases, the J end by 0 bases, with 7 bases between. CDR1 and CDR2 from the germline V gene are SGHRS and YFSETQ. The CDR3 runs 13 residues. The DNA of the CDR3 is TGCGCCAGCAGCTGGGAGGACTCCTACGAGCAGTACTTC. Translation: CASSWEDSYEQYF.

CDR3 in DNA: TGTGCCAGTACTGGACCCGGTGGGACTGAAGCTTTCTTT. Translating gives CASTGPGGTEAFF. The rearrangement joins TRBV6-5 to TRBJ1-1, with unresolved D. CDR3 length: 13 residues. Trimming took off 9 bases at V and 5 bases at J, with 16 bases between the two ends. In germline, CDR1 is MNHEY, CDR2 SVGAGI.

V gene TRBV10-2 combines with J gene TRBJ2-5; D unclear. CDR1 is WSHSY, CDR2 SAAADI, per germline. There are 12 residues in the CDR3. The ends were cut back, 0 bases at V and 9 bases at J, with 8 bases in the middle. The CDR3 DNA sequence: TGCGCCAGCAGTGAGTCGAATAGTCCCCAGTACTTC. Translating gives CASSESNSPQYF.

This chain connects TRBV18 to TRBJ1-2, with a weak D call TRBD1 (6 bases). The germline CDR1 and CDR2 sequences are KGHSH and LQKENI. The ends were cut back, 4 bases at V and 4 bases at J, with 16 bases in the middle. The CDR3 sequence is 15 residues long. The DNA for the CDR3 is TGTGCCAGCTCACGAGCGACAGGACGGAGCTATGGCTACACCTTC. This encodes CASSRATGRSYGYTF.

The genes are TRBV4-3 and TRBJ1-2, with a tentative D call TRBD1 (6 bases). There are 14 residues in the CDR3. V was shortened by 0 bases and J by 6 bases, with 11 bases between the two germline ends. CDR1 is LGHNA and CDR2 is YSLEER in the germline V gene. The chain's CDR3 is CASSQDEGVHGYTF. The CDR3 DNA sequence: TGCGCCAGCAGCCAAGATGAGGGGGTACATGGCTACACCTTC.

The CDR3 nucleotides are TGTGCCAGCAGCTTGGGACAGGACCGCTCTGGAAACACCATATATTTT. It translates to CASSLGQDRSGNTIYF. The chain joins TRBV5-5 to TRBJ1-3, with D tentatively TRBD1 (6 bases). The CDR3 covers 16 residues. The V gene lost 0 bases and the J gene lost 0 bases, with 10 bases spanning the gap. Germline V CDR1 and CDR2: SGHKS, YYEKEE (reference sequence).

This clonotype showed up just a few times. This sequence joins TRBV2 and TRBJ2-5, with D tentatively TRBD2 (6 bases). Germline CDR1 and CDR2: SNHLY and FYNNEI. The CDR3 contains 13 residues. V shed 8 bases and J shed 5 bases, with 15 bases lying between them. CDR3 bases: TGTGCCAGCGGAGGGTGGTTAGGGGAGACCCAGTACTTC. Residues: CASGGWLGETQYF.

The rearrangement links TRBV12-3 or TRBV12-4 to TRBJ2-3; no clear D. V lost 1 base to trimming and J lost 5 bases, with 13 bases between them. CDR3 length equals 15 residues. The chain's CDR3 is CASSLDDRRLDTQYF. CDR3 nucleotide sequence: TGTGCCAGCAGTTTAGACGACCGCCGTTTAGATACGCAGTATTTT.